This TCR beta chain was sequenced in a study of blood T cells in healthy people across ages. Whole-study findings and limits: Age advanced and TCR beta diversity per million T cells fell, roughly linearly.

The sample holds a few counts of this clonotype. As yet, its antigen is unknown. With each sample, at least 5 micrograms of total RNA were extracted. V was pared by 1 base and J by 7 bases, with 14 bases between. The CDR3 runs 14 residues. Germline CDR1 reads SGHDT; CDR2 reads YYEEEE. Primers used in a second PCR of roughly 7 to 11 cycles were a sample-barcoded 5' primer and a J-beta primer mix. Each of the cDNA molecules was tagged by a template-switch adaptor with 12 random nucleotides. TCRdb used MiXCR to reprocess the 5' RACE reads, holding one entry per CDR3 protein. The repertoire holds some 640,000 distinct CDR3 sequences, with roughly 31% as singletons.

This chain uses TRBV5-6 with TRBJ1-1; a weak D match, TRBD1 (5 bases). Sequencing was done on a sample of blood. This clonotype was sampled from a woman aged 80 or over in good health. CDR3 in amino acids: CASSLPRQPVEAFF. Written as DNA, the CDR3 is TGTGCCAGCAGCTTGCCGAGACAGCCTGTTGAAGCTTTCTTT.